This T cell receptor beta chain was sequenced for a study of shared clonotypes between healthy human individuals. Germline CDR1 PRHDT, CDR2 FYEKMQ (reference sequence). The CDR3 covers 13 residues. V dropped 0 bases and J dropped 4 bases, with 3 bases sitting between them. In the case of this clone: Given a much more abundant clone one base away, this may be a read error.

The material for each subset, its genomic DNA, was split evenly across several immunoSEQ plates. The assay was immunoSEQ multiplex PCR, and TCRdb's table has in-frame clones only and misses some. The repertoire holds nearly 500,000 clones, with 76% as singletons. The chain links TRBV13 to TRBJ2-2; D is unresolved. The sequence derives from a middle-aged woman in good health. Some clones in this sample may be carry-over from other donors' samples. Material: PBMCs. The DNA of the CDR3 is TGTGCCAGCAGCTTAGGGGGCACCGGGGAGCTGTTTTTT. Translated: CASSLGGTGELFF.